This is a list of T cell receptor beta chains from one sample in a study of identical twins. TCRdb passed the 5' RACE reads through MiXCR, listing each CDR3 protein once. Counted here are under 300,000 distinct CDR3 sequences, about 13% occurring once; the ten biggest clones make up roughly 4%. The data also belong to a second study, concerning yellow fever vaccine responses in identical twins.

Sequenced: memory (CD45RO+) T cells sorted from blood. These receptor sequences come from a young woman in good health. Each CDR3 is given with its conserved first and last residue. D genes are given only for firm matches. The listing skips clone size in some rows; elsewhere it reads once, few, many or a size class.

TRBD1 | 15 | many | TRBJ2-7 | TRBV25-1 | CASSESGTGVYEQYF | TGTGCCAGCAGTGAATCGGGGACAGGGGTCTACGAGCAGTACTTC
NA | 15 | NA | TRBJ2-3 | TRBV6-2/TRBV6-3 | CASRPPGGWGDTQYF | TGTGCCAGCAGACCCCCTGGGGGATGGGGAGATACGCAGTATTTT
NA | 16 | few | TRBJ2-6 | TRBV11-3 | CASSSGAHPGANVLTF | TGTGCCAGCAGCTCCGGCGCACACCCTGGGGCCAACGTCCTGACTTTC
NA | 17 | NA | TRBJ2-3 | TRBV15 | CATSRQRGGVATDTQYF | TGTGCCACCAGCAGACAGAGAGGGGGGGTCGCCACAGATACGCAGTATTTT
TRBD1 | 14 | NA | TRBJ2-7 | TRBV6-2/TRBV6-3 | CASSQRQGVGEQYF | TGTGCCAGCAGTCAACGACAGGGGGTCGGCGAGCAGTACTTC
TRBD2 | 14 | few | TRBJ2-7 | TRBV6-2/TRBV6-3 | CASNQPSGSYEQYF | TGTGCCAGCAACCAGCCTAGCGGGAGCTACGAGCAGTACTTC
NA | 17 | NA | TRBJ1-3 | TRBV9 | CASSVGGNDITGNTIYF | TGTGCCAGCAGCGTCGGTGGGAACGATATAACTGGAAACACCATATATTTT
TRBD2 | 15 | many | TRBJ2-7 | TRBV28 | CASSLSRAGNYEQYF | TGTGCCAGCAGTCTCTCCAGAGCGGGGAACTACGAGCAGTACTTC
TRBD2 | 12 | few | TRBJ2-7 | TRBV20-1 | CSASGRTYEQYF | TGCAGTGCTAGCGGGAGGACCTACGAGCAGTACTTC
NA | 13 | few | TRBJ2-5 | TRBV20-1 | CSARVQGGETQYF | TGCAGTGCTAGAGTACAGGGGGGGGAGACCCAGTACTTC
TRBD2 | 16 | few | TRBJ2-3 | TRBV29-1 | CSVAQGVGGSTDTQYF | TGCAGCGTGGCCCAGGGTGTCGGGGGGAGCACAGATACGCAGTATTTT
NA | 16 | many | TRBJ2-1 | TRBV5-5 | CASSLGGVNAYNEQFF | TGTGCCAGCAGCTTGGGGGGGGTGAACGCCTACAATGAGCAGTTCTTC
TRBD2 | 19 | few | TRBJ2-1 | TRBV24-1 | CATSDLSLAGGYSYNEQFF | TGTGCCACCAGTGATTTGTCACTAGCGGGAGGTTACTCCTACAATGAGCAGTTCTTC
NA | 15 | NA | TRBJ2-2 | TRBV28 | CASSFAQANTGELFF | TGTGCCAGCAGTTTCGCACAGGCGAACACCGGGGAGCTGTTTTTT
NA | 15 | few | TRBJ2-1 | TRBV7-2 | CASSLAYGPYNEQFF | TGTGCCAGCAGCTTAGCGTATGGACCTTACAATGAGCAGTTCTTC
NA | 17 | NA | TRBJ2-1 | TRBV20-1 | CSARDGGTPSSYNEQFF | TGCAGTGCTAGAGATGGCGGGACCCCGAGCTCCTACAATGAGCAGTTCTTC
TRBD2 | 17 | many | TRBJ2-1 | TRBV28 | CASSTTPGAGDSDEQFF | TGTGCCAGCAGTACCACCCCCGGGGCGGGAGATTCCGATGAGCAGTTCTTC
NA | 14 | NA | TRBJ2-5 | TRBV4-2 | CASSPLGVQETQYF | TGTGCCAGCAGCCCACTCGGCGTACAAGAGACCCAGTACTTC
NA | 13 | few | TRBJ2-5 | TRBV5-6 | CASSLPSAETQYF | TGTGCCAGCAGCCTACCCTCGGCGGAGACCCAGTACTTC
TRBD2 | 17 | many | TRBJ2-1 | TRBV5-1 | CASSLAFRTSEGFEQFF | TGCGCCAGCAGCTTGGCTTTTCGGACTAGCGAAGGTTTTGAGCAGTTCTTC
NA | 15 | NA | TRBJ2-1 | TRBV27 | CASSLIRSSYNEQFF | TGTGCCAGCAGTTTAATCAGGAGCTCCTACAATGAGCAGTTCTTC
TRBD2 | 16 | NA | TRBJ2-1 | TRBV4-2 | CASSQEGLAGSNEQFF | TGTGCCAGCAGCCAAGAAGGGCTAGCGGGCAGCAATGAGCAGTTCTTC
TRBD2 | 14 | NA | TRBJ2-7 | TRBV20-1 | CSARGGSGGWEQYF | TGCAGTGCTAGAGGGGGATCGGGGGGTTGGGAGCAGTACTTC
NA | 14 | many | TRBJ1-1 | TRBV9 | CASSVEIGGTEAFF | TGTGCCAGCAGCGTAGAAATAGGAGGCACTGAAGCTTTCTTT
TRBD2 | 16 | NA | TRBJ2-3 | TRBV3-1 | CASSQAPAGGADTQYF | TGTGCCAGCAGCCAAGCTCCAGCGGGGGGGGCAGATACGCAGTATTTT
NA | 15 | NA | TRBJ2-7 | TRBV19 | CASSIGAGFTYEQYF | TGTGCCAGTAGTATAGGAGCAGGGTTTACCTACGAGCAGTACTTC